One sample yielded the 19 T cell receptor beta chains listed below, sequenced in a study of shared clonotypes between healthy human individuals. Libraries were prepared by immunoSEQ multiplex PCR; TCRdb keeps only in-frame clonotypes and omits some of them. This table has roughly 500,000 clones, less than 85% appearing once. The specimen sequenced was PBMCs. Receptor source: a woman between 40 and 55 years old in good health. Some clones in this sample may be carry-over from other donors' samples.

This clone appeared a few times. The chain joins TRBV7-3 to TRBJ2-6, with 8 bases fitting TRBD2. The V and J ends lost 5 bases and 0 bases, in that order; junction bases with no gene match: 9. Germline loops: CDR1 SGHTA, CDR2 FQGTGA. This CDR3 region has 18 residues. The CDR3 sequence is CASSPRGSGSSGANVLTF. DNA for the CDR3: TGTGCCAGCAGCCCTCGGGGAAGCGGGAGCTCTGGGGCCAACGTCCTGACTTTC.

The chain couples TRBV5-4 to TRBJ2-5, with D perhaps TRBD1 (5 bases). The length of the CDR3 is 13 residues. CDR1 SGHNT and CDR2 YYREEE come from the germline V gene (reference sequence). The V gene lost 4 bases and the J gene lost 2 bases, with 9 bases spanning the gap. CDR3 nucleotide sequence: TGTGCCAGCAGCGGAGACAGTCAAGAGACCCAGTACTTC. It encodes CASSGDSQETQYF.

On this clone itself: A much larger clone is a single base away; this may be a read error. The V call is TRBV6-4, the J call TRBJ2-1; a weak D match, TRBD2 (5 bases). Germline loops: CDR1 MRHNA, CDR2 SNTAGT. CDR3 size: 13 residues. The CDR3 region is CASSEDSYNKQFF. The CDR3 DNA reads as TGTGCCAGCAGTGAGGACTCCTACAATAAGCAGTTCTTC.

In its sample, this clone was seen once. The chain is built from TRBV6-1 and TRBJ2-4; D possibly corresponds to TRBD1 (7 bases). Trimming took off 0 bases at V and 5 bases at J, with 14 bases between the two ends. Germline CDR1 MNHNS, CDR2 SASEGT. This CDR3 comprises 16 residues. In DNA, the CDR3 is TGTGCCAGCAGTGAAGCGCGACTCAGGGGGGAAAACATTCAGTACTTC. Residues: CASSEARLRGENIQYF.

CDR3 bases: TGTGCCAGCAGCGTAAACCCCAGGACTAGCGACAACACCGGGGAGCTGTTTTTT. It encodes CASSVNPRTSDNTGELFF. The chain recombines TRBV9 with TRBJ2-2; 9 bases are a match to TRBD2. V lost 1 base, J lost 2 bases, and 9 bases stayed unmatched. Germline assignment: CDR1 SGDLS and CDR2 YYNGEE. This CDR3 region has 18 residues.

The chain recombines TRBV4-1 with TRBJ2-3, with TRBD1 identical over 7 bases. Germline CDR1 reads MGHRA; CDR2 reads YSYEKL. V shed 0 bases, J shed 1 base, and the junction held 4 bases outside the gene matches. The CDR3 is 16 residues long. The DNA of the CDR3 is TGCGCCAGCAGCCAAGACGGGGACAGCGGCACAGATACGCAGTATTTT. It is translated as CASSQDGDSGTDTQYF.

The sample holds a few counts of this clone. The chain has TRBV7-3 and TRBJ2-3; possible D gene TRBD1, 6 bases. Germline CDR1 SGHTA, CDR2 FQGTGA. The V end lost 5 bases, the J end lost 0 bases, and 12 bases lay between the germline ends. This CDR3 comprises 15 residues. The DNA for the CDR3 is TGTGCCAGCAGCCCCTCGGGGACAAGCACAGATACGCAGTATTTT. It specifies CASSPSGTSTDTQYF. Based on the CDR3 plus reference TRBV7-3 and TRBJ2-3, the full variable domain is GAGVSQTPSNKVTEKGKYVELRCDPISGHTALYWYRQSLGQGPEFLIYFQGTGAADDSGLPNDRFFAVRPEGSVSTLKIQRTERGDSAVYLCASSPSGTSTDTQYFGPGTRLTVL.

The V gene is TRBV18, the J gene TRBJ1-1; D perhaps matches TRBD1 (6 bases). CDR3 length: 15 amino acids. Trimming stripped 3 bases from V and 0 bases from J, with 11 bases between. Germline CDR1 KGHSH, CDR2 LQKENI. CDR3 sequence (DNA): TGTGCCAGCTCACCTACAACAGGGTTGAACACTGAAGCTTTCTTT. This sequence encodes CASSPTTGLNTEAFF.

V usage is TRBV2 and J usage is TRBJ2-1, with D possibly matching TRBD2 (6 bases). This CDR3 is 16 amino acids long. V dropped 4 bases and J dropped 5 bases, with 18 bases sitting between them. Germline values: CDR1 SNHLY, CDR2 FYNNEI. In DNA form, the CDR3 reads TGTGCCAGCAGTGGTGGTCCGGGACTTACAGACAATGAGCAGTTCTTC. Protein: CASSGGPGLTDNEQFF.

CDR3 sequence: CASTPLWSAGVNPEAFF. CDR3 bases: TGTGCCAGCACCCCCCTGTGGAGCGCAGGGGTCAACCCTGAAGCTTTCTTT. V is TRBV28 and J is TRBJ1-1; TRBD1 might be the D (6 bases). CDR1 MDHEN and CDR2 SYDVKM come from the germline V gene. The CDR3 spans 17 residues. V lost 7 bases and J lost 6, with 27 bases in between.

A note on this clone: A much larger clone sits a single nucleotide away, making a read error possible. The V and J genes are TRBV7-8 and TRBJ2-2; D uncertain. The CDR3 runs to 14 residues. The V end lost 1 base, the J end lost 4 bases, and 7 bases lay between the germline ends. The germline gives CDR1 SGHVS, CDR2 FQNEAQ. The CDR3 region is CASSLGQSTGELFF. The CDR3 nucleotides are TGTGCCAGCAGCTTAGGGCAGAGCACCGGGGAGCTGTTTTTT.

The J gene is TRBJ2-3, the V gene TRBV28, with D unclear. The V gene's germline CDR1 is MDHEN and CDR2 SYDVKM. The CDR3 is 14 residues long. The germline V and J ends were trimmed by 5 bases and 2 bases, with 11 bases remaining between them. The CDR3 reads CASSPLGYTDTQYF. Written as DNA, the CDR3 is TGTGCCAGCAGTCCTCTCGGGTACACAGATACGCAGTATTTT.

This chain uses TRBV5-1 with TRBJ1-4; the D gene is possibly TRBD1 (6 bases). This CDR3 contains 14 residues. V dropped 0 bases and J dropped 7 bases, with 10 bases sitting between them. Germline V CDR1 and CDR2: SGHRS, YFSETQ. The CDR3 reads CASSLVEGGEKLFF. CDR3 coding DNA: TGCGCCAGCAGCTTGGTCGAAGGGGGTGAAAAACTGTTTTTT.

This chain links TRBV18 with TRBJ1-4; no clear D. The CDR3 loop spans 15 amino acids. Deletions cut 3 bases from V and 0 bases from J, with 8 bases between. Germline values: CDR1 KGHSH, CDR2 LQKENI. The CDR3 protein is CASSPIHATNEKLFF. CDR3 sequence (DNA): TGTGCCAGCTCACCCATACACGCAACTAATGAAAAACTGTTTTTT. Filled out from reference TRBV18 and TRBJ1-4, the complete variable domain reads NAGVMQNPRHLVRRRGQEARLRCSPMKGHSHVYWYRQLPEEGLKFMVYLQKENIIDESGMPKERFSAEFPKEGPSILRIQQVVRGDSAAYFCASSPIHATNEKLFFGSGTQLSVL.

The V call is TRBV6-1, the J call TRBJ2-5; D is perhaps TRBD2 (6 bases). Germline CDR1 is MNHNS and CDR2 is SASEGT. The CDR3 contains 14 residues. V lost 5 bases to trimming and J lost 4 bases, with 14 bases between them. CDR3 sequence: CASSFSSESETQYF. The CDR3 DNA sequence: TGTGCCAGCAGTTTTTCTAGCGAATCAGAGACCCAGTACTTC.

This clone appeared a single time. V is TRBV7-9 and J is TRBJ2-7; D possibly corresponds to TRBD1 (5 bases). CDR1 is SEHNR and CDR2 is FQNEAQ in the germline V gene (reference sequence). V was clipped by 5 bases and J by 4 bases, with 12 bases between them. The CDR3 sequence is 13 residues long. CDR3 protein: CASSPTGVYEQYF. CDR3 bases: TGTGCCAGCAGCCCAACAGGAGTTTACGAGCAGTACTTC. Full variable domain (rest looked up from reference TRBV7-9 and TRBJ2-7): DTGVSQNPRHKITKRGQNVTFRCDPISEHNRLYWYRQTLGQGPEFLTYFQNEAQLEKSRLLSDRFSAERPKGSFSTLEIQRTEQGDSAMYLCASSPTGVYEQYFGPGTRLTVT.

The chain couples TRBV25-1 to TRBJ2-7; 7 bases are a match to TRBD2. CDR1 and CDR2 from the germline V gene are MGHDK and SYGVNS. The CDR3 extends over 15 amino acids. Trimming took 1 base from V and 3 from J; bases not matched to a gene: 6. CDR3 loop: CASSESLAGNYEQYF. In DNA, the CDR3 is TGTGCCAGCAGTGAATCGTTAGCGGGCAACTACGAGCAGTACTTC.

The V and J genes are TRBV29-1 and TRBJ2-7; 9 bases fit TRBD2. The CDR3 contains 14 residues. The V and J ends lost 7 bases and 0 bases, in that order; junction bases with no gene match: 7. Germline V gene lookup returns CDR1 SQVTM and CDR2 ANQGSEA. The CDR3 loop is CSDLTSGFSYEQYF. The CDR3 nucleotides read TGCAGCGACTTGACTAGCGGCTTCTCCTACGAGCAGTACTTC.

For the CDR3, the DNA is TGTGCCAGCAGTTTGACCCCGAACACCGGGGAGCTGTTTTTT. It encodes CASSLTPNTGELFF. The chain links TRBV7-2 to TRBJ2-2; D not resolved. Germline V gene sequence: CDR1 SGHTA, CDR2 FQGNSA. The CDR3 is 14 amino acids. Trimming cost V 6 bases and J 0 bases, with 8 bases left between them.